The entry that follows covers one T cell receptor (beta chain) sequence. In the authors' workflow: From reference gene primer amplification, estimates of nucleated cell counts were derived. The method was immunoSEQ multiplex PCR; TCRdb's version includes in-frame clones alone and lacks a portion of them. The V and J calls and clone size were taken over from that table, and D and trimming were inferred from the DNA. This table has more than 150,000 clones, roughly nine tenths appearing once. This entry comes from a study of blood T cell repertoires in COVID-19. Study at large: Spain, Italy and the United States supplied samples that represented acute and convalescent COVID-19. PBMCs, B-cell-depleted T cells, or T cells were the source of the cDNA or gDNA that made up the material.

The CDR3 has 15 residues. The V gene end was trimmed by 1 base and the J gene end by 4 bases; junction bases not matched to a gene: 5. The germline CDR1 and CDR2 sequences are SGHVS and FNYEAQ. Sample: peripheral blood. The TCR comes from a woman between 65 and 79 years old with acute or convalescent COVID-19. The V gene is TRBV7-6, the J gene TRBJ2-3, with 7 bases fitting TRBD1. CDR3 in amino acids: CASSLGPRGPDTQYF. For the CDR3, the DNA is TGTGCCAGCAGCTTAGGCCCTAGGGGGCCAGATACGCAGTATTTT. The full variable domain, with the rest looked up from reference TRBV7-6 and TRBJ2-3, is GAGVSQSPRYKVTKRGQDVALRCDPISGHVSLYWYRQALGQGPEFLTYFNYEAQQDKSGLPNDRFSAERPEGSISTLTIQRTEQRDSAMYRCASSLGPRGPDTQYFGPGTRLTVL.